One and the same sample provided the 4 T cell receptor beta chains below, sequenced in a study of blood T cells in healthy people across ages (dated by TCRdb to between 2015 and 2016). Library generation was performed with 5' RACE. The sequencing machine was an Illumina HiSeq 2500. A second 7 to 11 cycle PCR used a sample-barcoded 5' primer and a J-beta primer mix. TCRdb reprocessed the public reads (quality trimming at Q25 with fastp, clone calling with MiXCR) and kept in-frame beta chains. Each CDR3 protein gets just one entry, which takes the most common genes and DNA from the rows behind it. The sample table shows hundreds of thousands of distinct CDR3 sequences, and approximately 21% are seen once. Roughly 3.6% of the sample is taken by the ten largest. Sequencing was done on a sample of blood. Receptor source: a man between 65 and 85 years old in good health.

This clonotype was detected a few times. This rearrangement joins TRBV6-5 to TRBJ2-1, with D perhaps matching TRBD1 (5 bases). The J call may be faulty, since TRBJ2-5 better matches the DNA end. The CDR3 is 15 residues long. Germline CDR1 is MNHEY and CDR2 is SVGAGI. The CDR3 sequence is CASSYSRQGKETQYF. In nucleotides, the CDR3 is TGTGCCAGCAGTTACTCGAGGCAGGGAAAAGAGACCCAGTACTTC.

The chain uses TRBV5-6 and TRBJ1-2; D gene ambiguous. The germline CDR1 and CDR2 sequences are SGHDT and YYEEEE. The CDR3 has 13 amino acids. Trimming left V 2 bases short and J 3 bases short, with 8 bases between. The CDR3 DNA reads as TGTGCCAGCAGCTTCGAGTCCTACTATGGCTACACCTTC. The encoded protein is CASSFESYYGYTF.

The chain uses TRBV27 and TRBJ1-2; D not certain. Germline V gives CDR1 MNHEY, CDR2 SMNVEV (reference sequence). Trimming stripped 9 bases from V and 0 bases from J, with 11 bases between. The CDR3 totals 13 residues. The CDR3 DNA is TGTGCCAGGCCATTACACGCTAACTATGGCTACACCTTC. Its translation: CARPLHANYGYTF.

This rearrangement joins TRBV5-1 to TRBJ2-1; 9 bases are a match to TRBD2. Germline trimming cut 3 bases from V and 7 bases from J; bases unmatched to any gene: 14. The CDR3 is 17 amino acids. The germline gives CDR1 SGHRS, CDR2 YFSETQ. CDR3 sequence (DNA): TGCGCCAGCAGCTCGCAAACAGCGTTTCTAGCGGGAAATGAGCAGTTCTTC. Protein: CASSSQTAFLAGNEQFF.